These 29 T cell receptor beta chains were all obtained from the same sample, sequenced in a study of OX40 agonist ivuxolimab in advanced cancers. The repertoire was sequenced with immunoSEQ multiplex PCR; TCRdb's copy has only in-frame clones and lacks some. The profile shows more than 45,000 clones, roughly four fifths of them singletons. This specimen consisted of CD4+ or CD8+ T cells sorted from blood, obtained in a trial of the OX40 agonist ivuxolimab. Receptor source: an adult with an advanced solid tumor such as melanoma, head and neck, liver or kidney cancer.

This chain uses TRBV6-5 with TRBJ1-2, with 9 bases matching TRBD1. Per the germline V gene, CDR1 is MNHEY and CDR2 is SVGAGI. V gave up 6 bases and J gave up 0 bases; unmatched junction bases: 5. The CDR3 has 15 residues. The DNA for the CDR3 is TGTGCCAGCAGCCCGGGACAGGGATCTAACTATGGCTACACCTTC. Its translation is CASSPGQGSNYGYTF.

This rearrangement joins TRBV4-3 to TRBJ1-2; 7 bases are a match to TRBD1. The CDR3 runs 17 residues. V dropped 0 bases and J dropped 4; count of bases not matched to a gene: 11. Germline V gives CDR1 LGHNA, CDR2 YSLEER. CDR3 sequence reads: CASSQEYQAGGSYGYTF. CDR3 in DNA: TGCGCCAGCAGCCAAGAATATCAGGCAGGGGGGAGCTATGGCTACACCTTC.

The J gene is TRBJ2-1, the V gene TRBV9; 9 positions match TRBD1. Germline lookup yields CDR1 SGDLS and CDR2 YYNGEE. After removal of 0 bases from V and 7 bases from J, the junction contained 5 bases not matched to a gene. CDR3 length equals 15 residues. Written as DNA, the CDR3 is TGTGCCAGCAGCGTAGAGGGACAGGGAGGGAATGAGCAGTTCTTC. It encodes CASSVEGQGGNEQFF.

As to this clone: The junction differs from germline at one of its ends, possibly a read error. The chain is built from TRBV6-1 and TRBJ2-7; D gene uncertain. This CDR3 comprises 11 residues. The germline V gene encodes CDR1 MNHNS and CDR2 SASEGT. For the CDR3, the DNA is TGTGCCAGCAGTGATTTGTACGAGCGGTACTTC. Translated, it gives CASSDLYERYF.

The rearrangement links TRBV4-2 to TRBJ2-3; D is perhaps TRBD2 (6 bases). Between the trimmed V and J ends, which lost 4 bases and 1 base, there was a span of 15 bases. The germline V gene has CDR1 LGHNA and CDR2 YNFKEQ. The CDR3 contains 16 residues. The CDR3 here is CASSPIVGGGTDTQYF. The CDR3 bases are TGTGCCAGCAGCCCGATAGTGGGGGGAGGCACAGATACGCAGTATTTT.

This rearrangement joins TRBV7-2 to TRBJ1-2; a weak D match, TRBD1 (5 bases). The V and J ends lost 3 bases and 4 bases respectively, with 18 bases between them. The germline V gene encodes CDR1 SGHTA and CDR2 FQGNSA. The CDR3 length is 16 residues. The CDR3 protein is CASSFRVQVDPYGYTF. The DNA for the CDR3 is TGTGCCAGCAGCTTTCGGGTACAGGTCGACCCCTATGGCTACACCTTC.

The chain uses TRBV30 and TRBJ1-6; D is perhaps TRBD1 (6 bases). Trimming pared 4 bases from V and 2 bases from J, leaving 9 bases between. From germline, CDR1 is GTSNPN and CDR2 SVGIG (reference sequence). This CDR3 spans 14 amino acids. The CDR3 DNA follows: TGTGCCTGGAACGGACAGCCCTATAATTCACCCCTCCACTTT. Its translation is CAWNGQPYNSPLHF. The entire variable domain, with the rest obtained from reference TRBV30 and TRBJ1-6, is as follows: SQTIHQWPATLVQPVGSPLSLECTVEGTSNPNLYWYRQAAGRGLQLLFYSVGIGQISSEVPQNLSASRPQDRQFILSSKKLLLSDSGFYLCAWNGQPYNSPLHFGNGTRLTVT.

The sample holds one count of this clone. The rearrangement joins TRBV19 to TRBJ2-2, with D perhaps TRBD1 (7 bases). Germline V gene sequence: CDR1 LNHDA, CDR2 SQIVND (reference sequence). This CDR3 contains 14 residues. V was clipped by 5 bases and J by 3 bases, with 10 bases between them. CDR3: CASSDRDYTGELFF. The CDR3 nucleotides are TGTGCCAGTAGTGACAGGGACTACACCGGGGAGCTGTTTTTT.

With regard to this clone: The sample holds other DNA sequences that translate to the same CDR3. The chain combines TRBV9 with TRBJ1-1; D not certain. CDR1 and CDR2 from the germline V gene are SGDLS and YYNGEE. This CDR3 comprises 13 residues. Trimming took off 0 bases at V and 4 bases at J, with 7 bases between the two ends. For the CDR3, the DNA is TGTGCCAGCAGCGTAGGCCAGAGCACTGAAGCTTTCTTT. Translating it yields CASSVGQSTEAFF.

The V call is TRBV5-4, the J call TRBJ2-3; 7 bases line up with TRBD1. Trimming cost V 0 bases and J 3 bases; bases outside gene matches: 4. The CDR3 is 15 residues long. Per the germline V gene, CDR1 is SGHNT and CDR2 is YYREEE (reference sequence). CDR3 nucleotide sequence: TGTGCCAGCAGCTTGGTGGGACAGAAAACAGATACGCAGTATTTT. This translates into CASSLVGQKTDTQYF.

The chain uses TRBV5-1 and TRBJ1-1; TRBD1 might be the D (5 bases). V lost 1 base and J 5 bases, leaving 15 bases between the germline ends. Germline assignment: CDR1 SGHRS and CDR2 YFSETQ. The CDR3 covers 15 residues. The CDR3 DNA reads TGCGCCAGCAGCTTGCCCGGGACCTTCGGGACTGAAGCTTTCTTT. It encodes CASSLPGTFGTEAFF.

This clone was observed once. The CDR3 DNA reads TGTGCCAGCAGACAACAGGGAACGAACACTGAAGCTTTCTTT. Amino acid sequence: CASRQQGTNTEAFF. V gene TRBV7-2 combines with J gene TRBJ1-1, with D perhaps matching TRBD1 (6 bases). V was trimmed by 6 bases and J by 1 base, leaving 12 bases between them. This CDR3 spans 14 amino acids. CDR1 is SGHTA and CDR2 is FQGNSA in the germline V gene.

The chain employs TRBV9 and TRBJ1-5; D is uncertain. In germline, CDR1 is SGDLS, CDR2 YYNGEE. The CDR3 runs to 14 residues. Trimming removed 7 bases at V and 3 bases at J, with 14 bases between. The CDR3 is CASASHSHNQPQHF. The CDR3 DNA follows: TGTGCCAGCGCGTCCCACAGCCACAATCAGCCCCAGCATTTT.

This clone was seen a single time. The rearrangement uses TRBV6-5 and TRBJ1-1, with TRBD1 matching 7 bases. V gave up 7 bases and J gave up 6 bases; unmatched junction bases: 11. The CDR3 consists of 14 residues. Germline V gene sequence: CDR1 MNHEY, CDR2 SVGAGI. The CDR3 here is CASIVDRAQPEAFF. The CDR3 region has the DNA TGTGCCAGCATCGTCGACAGGGCCCAACCTGAAGCTTTCTTT.

The sample holds a few counts of this clone. The chain is built from TRBV11-1 and TRBJ1-2; D call uncertain. The CDR3 has 16 residues. The germline gives CDR1 SGHAT, CDR2 FQDESV (reference sequence). V gave up 5 bases and J gave up 8 bases, with 24 bases separating them. The chain's CDR3 is CASSQETPRTRQGYTF. CDR3 in DNA: TGTGCCAGCAGCCAGGAAACCCCCCGCACTCGGCAGGGCTACACCTTC.

The V gene is TRBV6-5, the J gene TRBJ1-2, with D perhaps TRBD1 (6 bases). The CDR3 length is 14 residues. V was clipped by 6 bases and J by 0 bases, with 11 bases between them. The germline CDR1 and CDR2 sequences are MNHEY and SVGAGI. In DNA form, the CDR3 reads TGTGCCAGCAGGAAGACAGGCACTAACTATGGCTACACCTTC. Its protein product is CASRKTGTNYGYTF.

This chain connects TRBV27 to TRBJ1-1, with 9 bases fitting TRBD1. Germline V gene lookup returns CDR1 MNHEY and CDR2 SMNVEV (reference sequence). V trimming: 3 bases; J trimming: 4 bases; junction bases outside the gene matches: 3. This CDR3 region has 14 residues. CDR3: CASSFSQGATEAFF. The CDR3 DNA follows: TGTGCCAGCAGTTTTTCACAGGGGGCCACTGAAGCTTTCTTT.

CDR3 DNA: TGTGCCAGCAGTGGAATGGGACAGGGGGGATACGAGCAGTACTTC. Protein: CASSGMGQGGYEQYF. V and J are TRBV6-1 and TRBJ2-7, with 11 bases matching TRBD1. Trimming took 4 bases from V and 4 from J; bases not matched to a gene: 6. This CDR3 spans 15 amino acids. CDR1 is MNHNS, CDR2 SASEGT, per germline.

The chain recombines TRBV6-1 with TRBJ1-3; D may be TRBD1 (5 bases). Trimming stripped 1 base from V and 0 bases from J, with 7 bases between. Per germline, CDR1 MNHNS and CDR2 SASEGT. CDR3 length equals 15 residues. The CDR3 region has the DNA TGTGCCAGCAGTGAAGGGGGCTTCTCTGGAAACACCATATATTTT. It encodes CASSEGGFSGNTIYF.

The chain has TRBV15 and TRBJ1-2; TRBD1 matches 7 bases. The V and J ends lost 6 bases and 0 bases, in that order; junction bases with no gene match: 10. Germline V gives CDR1 LNHNV, CDR2 YYDKDF (reference sequence). The CDR3 has 16 residues. Written as DNA, the CDR3 is TGTGCCACCAGGCATCAAGGGGGCCCTACTAACTATGGCTACACCTTC. Amino acids: CATRHQGGPTNYGYTF.

The chain couples TRBV30 to TRBJ1-2; 8 bases line up with TRBD1. The germline CDR1 and CDR2 sequences are GTSNPN and SVGIG (reference sequence). The CDR3 covers 14 residues. Trimming cost V 0 bases and J 7 bases; bases outside gene matches: 7. As DNA, the CDR3 is TGTGCCTGGAGTGTCGGCAGGGGGCGCGGTGGCTACACCTTC. Amino acids: CAWSVGRGRGGYTF.

This rearrangement joins TRBV5-1 to TRBJ1-4; TRBD1 agrees at 7 bases. Per germline, CDR1 SGHRS and CDR2 YFSETQ. After removal of 4 bases from V and 7 bases from J, the junction contained 10 bases not matched to a gene. The CDR3 has 15 amino acids. As DNA, the CDR3 is TGCGCCAGCAGCCTCACCGGGACAGCGGGTGAAAAACTGTTTTTT. Translation: CASSLTGTAGEKLFF.

This clone appeared a few times. The rearrangement links TRBV11-3 to TRBJ2-1; 14 bases are shared with TRBD2. Germline lookup yields CDR1 SGHNT and CDR2 YENEEA. The J segment lost 9 bases and the V segment lost 5 bases, leaving 9 bases of the junction unmatched. This CDR3 comprises 16 residues. CDR3 nucleotides: TGTGCCAGCAGCCCTCGACTAGCGGGAGGGCCGAGTGAGCAGTTCTTC. The encoded protein is CASSPRLAGGPSEQFF.

The V call is TRBV30, the J call TRBJ2-5, with 7 nucleotides matching TRBD1. This CDR3 comprises 14 residues. Unmatched junction bases numbered 6, after V lost 0 bases and J lost 5 bases. CDR1 and CDR2 from the germline V gene are GTSNPN and SVGIG (reference sequence). The CDR3 coding sequence is TGTGCCTGGAGTGTACTAGGGGGCGCGGAGACCCAGTACTTC. Its protein is CAWSVLGGAETQYF. The variable domain in full, completed from reference TRBV30 and TRBJ2-5, reads SQTIHQWPATLVQPVGSPLSLECTVEGTSNPNLYWYRQAAGRGLQLLFYSVGIGQISSEVPQNLSASRPQDRQFILSSKKLLLSDSGFYLCAWSVLGGAETQYFGPGTRLLVL.

This clone was recorded only once. The chain uses TRBV27 and TRBJ1-3, with a tentative D call TRBD1 (5 bases). V was shortened by 4 bases and J by 0 bases, with 16 bases between the two germline ends. CDR3 length: 17 amino acids. Germline assignment: CDR1 MNHEY and CDR2 SMNVEV (reference sequence). This CDR3 is CASSSRSTAISGNTIYF. The CDR3 nucleotides are TGTGCCAGCAGTTCTCGATCGACAGCCATCTCTGGAAACACCATATATTTT.

The genes are TRBV6-6 and TRBJ2-2; 11 bases align to TRBD1. Germline V gene lookup returns CDR1 MNHNY and CDR2 SVGAGI (reference sequence). J was trimmed by 3 bases and V by 6 bases; bases with no gene match: 0. This CDR3 comprises 14 residues. CDR3 coding DNA: TGTGCCAGCAGGGACAGGGGGCACACCGGGGAGCTGTTTTTT. It codes for CASRDRGHTGELFF.

V and J are TRBV27 and TRBJ2-7, with 10 bases fitting TRBD2. The CDR3 covers 15 residues. In germline, CDR1 is MNHEY, CDR2 SMNVEV (reference sequence). V lost 6 bases and J lost 0; bases outside the gene matches: 5. The CDR3 loop is CASRDLAGGSYEQYF. As DNA, the CDR3 is TGTGCCAGCAGAGATTTAGCGGGAGGCTCCTACGAGCAGTACTTC.

CDR3 amino acids: CASSEAEWGYNTEAFF. CDR3 nucleotides: TGTGCCAGCAGTGAAGCGGAGTGGGGGTATAACACTGAAGCTTTCTTT. This chain links TRBV25-1 with TRBJ1-1; possible D gene TRBD1, 5 bases. V shed 2 bases and J shed 2 bases, with 15 bases lying between them. Germline V gives CDR1 MGHDK, CDR2 SYGVNS. CDR3 length: 16 amino acids.

The rearrangement joins TRBV18 to TRBJ1-5; the D is unclear. Between the trimmed V and J ends, which lost 3 bases and 0 bases, there was a span of 9 bases. This CDR3 is built from 15 residues. Germline lookup yields CDR1 KGHSH and CDR2 LQKENI. Written as DNA, the CDR3 is TGTGCCAGCTCACCTCTTGGCGATAGCAATCAGCCCCAGCATTTT. Translation: CASSPLGDSNQPQHF.